This TCR beta chain was recorded in a study of regulatory T cells in long-lasting Graves disease. CDR3 length: 15 residues. Trimming at V came to 2 bases and at J to 2 bases, leaving 4 bases not matched to a gene. This clonotype was seen a handful of times. Its specificity is not known. Time point denoted: newly diagnosed GD, antithyroid drugs for less than 3 months. From PBMCs, RNA was extracted and then used to make the TCR library. From each patient, roughly 10 milliliters of peripheral blood was drawn and collected into an EDTA anticoagulant tube. Findings and caveats of the study: Small numbers of samples may have cut accuracy. Among the persistent patients, 2,500 to 3,000 public clonotypes were shared, more than the approximately 960 shared among new patients.

For TCR beta, libraries came from iRepertoire HTBI primers and Arm-PCR of CDR3 regions. TCRdb reanalysed the multiplex PCR reads using MiXCR and keeps one entry per CDR3 protein. The table records 450,000 to 600,000 distinct CDR3 sequences, 15% to 20% of them present only once. These data were also filed under a second study, of T cells in Graves' hyperthyroidism and ophthalmopathy. From that paper: Primed by the HTBI set, a first-round RT-PCR was run on the TCR CDR3.

This clonotype originated in a man aged 35 to 55 with Graves disease. The chain links TRBV12-3 or TRBV12-4 to TRBJ2-7, with TRBD2 matching 9 bases. Sequencing used peripheral blood mononuclear cells (PBMCs), obtained at new diagnosis, from a patient treated with antithyroid drugs. The CDR3 DNA reads as TGTGCCAGCAGTTTAAGCGGGAGGTATCCCTACGAGCAGTACTTC. Its translation: CASSLSGRYPYEQYF.